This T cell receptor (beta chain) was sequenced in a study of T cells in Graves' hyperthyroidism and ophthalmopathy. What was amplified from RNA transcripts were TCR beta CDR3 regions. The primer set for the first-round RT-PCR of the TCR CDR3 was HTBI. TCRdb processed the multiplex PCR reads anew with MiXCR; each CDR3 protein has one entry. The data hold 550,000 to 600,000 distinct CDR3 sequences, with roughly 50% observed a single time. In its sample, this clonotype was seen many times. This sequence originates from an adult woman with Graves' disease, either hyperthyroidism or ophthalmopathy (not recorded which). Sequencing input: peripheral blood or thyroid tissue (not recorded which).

In nucleotides, the CDR3 is TGTGCCAGCAGTCTGGACAGCTGGAACGAGCAGTACTTC. Translating it yields CASSLDSWNEQYF. The chain is built from TRBV28 and TRBJ2-7, with a possible D match to TRBD1 (6 bases). The CDR3 loop spans 13 amino acids. CDR1 is MDHEN and CDR2 is SYDVKM in the germline V gene. Between the trimmed V and J ends, which lost 5 bases and 5 bases, there was a span of 13 bases.